This entry lists 21 T cell receptor beta chains sequenced from one sample in a study of OX40 agonist ivuxolimab in advanced cancers. The table came from immunoSEQ multiplex PCR; TCRdb's copy has only in-frame clones and leaves some out. The data contain about 68,000 clones, about 91% of them singletons. Sequenced here: CD4+ or CD8+ T cells sorted from blood, sampled in a trial of the OX40 agonist ivuxolimab. The receptors derive from an adult with an advanced solid tumor such as melanoma, head and neck, liver or kidney cancer.

V is TRBV2 and J is TRBJ1-2; a possible D gene is TRBD1 (5 bases). Trimming took 6 bases from V and 2 from J, leaving 13 bases between them. Germline CDR1 and CDR2: SNHLY and FYNNEI. CDR3 length: 14 amino acids. The CDR3 region is CASRETASNYGYTF. The CDR3 DNA reads as TGTGCCAGCAGGGAGACAGCTAGCAACTATGGCTACACCTTC.

V usage is TRBV7-9 and J usage is TRBJ1-5; TRBD1 might be the D (5 bases). This CDR3 contains 16 residues. Germline V gene data show CDR1 as SEHNR and CDR2 as FQNEAQ (reference sequence). Trimming removed 1 base from V and 9 bases from J, with 19 bases in between. In nucleotides, the CDR3 is TGTGCCAGCAGCTTAGTGGGGGTGACAAGTGAACCGCCCCAGCATTTT. Translated, it gives CASSLVGVTSEPPQHF.

The J gene is TRBJ1-4, the V gene TRBV10-3; the D gene is possibly TRBD1 (5 bases). V lost 4 bases to trimming and J lost 7 bases, with 10 bases between them. The germline V gene has CDR1 ENHRY and CDR2 SYGVKD. This CDR3 is 13 amino acids long. CDR3 coding DNA: TGTGCCATCAGTGTGGGGGGTGGTGAAAAACTGTTTTTT. Translated, it gives CAISVGGGEKLFF.

This chain uses TRBV5-1 with TRBJ2-3; D is unresolved. Germline lookup yields CDR1 SGHRS and CDR2 YFSETQ. The CDR3 is 14 residues long. V lost 4 bases, J lost 1 base, and 10 bases lay in between. The CDR3 loop reads CASSPILGTDTQYF. The CDR3 nucleotides are TGCGCCAGCAGCCCGATCTTGGGCACAGATACGCAGTATTTT.

The genes are TRBV19 and TRBJ1-6, with unresolved D. From germline, CDR1 is LNHDA and CDR2 SQIVND (reference sequence). V lost 3 bases and J lost 10, with 10 bases in between. The CDR3 is made up of 13 amino acids. CDR3 in amino acids: CASSMVGNSPLHF. CDR3 coding DNA: TGTGCCAGTAGTATGGTGGGGAACTCACCCCTCCACTTT.

This chain connects TRBV29-1 to TRBJ1-4; D might be TRBD1 (5 bases). Germline V CDR1 and CDR2: SQVTM, ANQGSEA. Trimming removed 7 bases from V and 5 bases from J, with 8 bases in between. The CDR3 is 11 residues long. The CDR3 DNA sequence: TGCAGCGGGGGCCAGAATGAAAAACTGTTTTTT. Protein product: CSGGQNEKLFF.

The gene calls are TRBV2 and TRBJ1-2; D is unclear. Trimming stripped 7 bases from V and 1 base from J, with 7 bases between. The CDR3 loop spans 12 amino acids. From germline, CDR1 is SNHLY and CDR2 FYNNEI. The DNA of the CDR3 is TGTGCCAGCAAGCCATATAACTATGGCTACACCTTC. Its protein product is CASKPYNYGYTF.

In this sample, this clone turned up once. The chain employs TRBV28 and TRBJ1-5, with 10 bases identical to TRBD1. J was trimmed by 6 bases and V by 6 bases; bases with no gene match: 14. The CDR3 loop spans 17 amino acids. Germline CDR1 is MDHEN and CDR2 is SYDVKM. In DNA form, the CDR3 reads TGTGCCAGCAGACTACCTTCGGGACAGGGGACGGCTCAGCCCCAGCATTTT. Translating it yields CASRLPSGQGTAQPQHF.

The V and J genes are TRBV14 and TRBJ2-7; 12 bases are a match to TRBD2. With V trimmed by 3 bases and J by 3 bases, 6 bases remained unmatched. The germline V gene has CDR1 SGHDN and CDR2 FVKESK. This CDR3 spans 16 amino acids. The CDR3 protein is CASSQQLAGGIYEQYF. Written as DNA, the CDR3 is TGTGCCAGCAGCCAGCAACTAGCGGGAGGTATCTACGAGCAGTACTTC.

This chain links TRBV4-2 with TRBJ2-5; TRBD1 agrees at 7 bases. CDR3 length: 17 residues. Germline trimming cut 1 base from V and 1 base from J; bases unmatched to any gene: 9. The germline V gene encodes CDR1 LGHNA and CDR2 YNFKEQ. The CDR3 DNA reads TGTGCCAGCAGCCAAGTAAACAGGGGAGTACTCCAAGAGACCCAGTACTTC. Translating it yields CASSQVNRGVLQETQYF.

V usage is TRBV28 and J usage is TRBJ2-5; 10 nucleotides line up with TRBD1. There are 14 residues in the CDR3. Unmatched junction bases numbered 4, after V lost 4 bases and J lost 5 bases. CDR1 and CDR2 from the germline V gene are MDHEN and SYDVKM. CDR3 in DNA: TGTGCCAGCAGTTCGACAGGGGGCCCGGAGACCCAGTACTTC. It yields the protein CASSSTGGPETQYF.

V is TRBV18 and J is TRBJ1-5; D is undetermined. V was trimmed by 5 bases and J by 5 bases, leaving 13 bases between them. CDR3 length: 14 amino acids. Germline CDR1 is KGHSH and CDR2 is LQKENI. CDR3 sequence: CASSMGNGYQPQHF. CDR3 nucleotide sequence: TGTGCCAGCTCAATGGGAAACGGTTATCAGCCCCAGCATTTT.

The chain has TRBV6-1 and TRBJ2-7, with a possible D match to TRBD1 (6 bases). Germline-derived CDR1 and CDR2 are MNHNS and SASEGT. The CDR3 has 14 residues. V lost 8 bases to trimming and J lost 5 bases, with 19 bases between them. The CDR3 nucleotides read TGTGCCAGCTCATTTAGGCAGGGGATGAACGAGCAGTACTTC. Its protein is CASSFRQGMNEQYF.

This clone has just one count. The chain combines TRBV2 with TRBJ1-2, with 10 nucleotides matching TRBD1. The length of the CDR3 is 14 residues. V was pared by 6 bases and J by 4 bases, with 5 bases of the junction left unmatched. CDR1 is SNHLY and CDR2 is FYNNEI in the germline V gene. The CDR3 loop reads CASSPTGGAYGYTF. The CDR3 DNA follows: TGTGCCAGCAGCCCGACAGGGGGCGCCTATGGCTACACCTTC.

The chain has TRBV5-1 and TRBJ2-3; 7 bases are a match to TRBD1. Germline V gene lookup returns CDR1 SGHRS and CDR2 YFSETQ. J gave up 0 bases and V 3 bases, and 4 bases lay outside the gene matches. The CDR3 extends over 15 amino acids. The CDR3 sequence is CASSYRQGSTDTQYF. CDR3 nucleotide sequence: TGCGCCAGCAGCTACCGACAGGGCAGCACAGATACGCAGTATTTT. The whole variable domain, filled in from reference TRBV5-1 and TRBJ2-3, reads KAGVTQTPRYLIKTRGQQVTLSCSPISGHRSVSWYQQTPGQGLQFLFEYFSETQRNKGNFPGRFSGRQFSNSRSEMNVSTLELGDSALYLCASSYRQGSTDTQYFGPGTRLTVL.

The V and J genes are TRBV12-5 and TRBJ2-1, with no clear D. CDR1 is LGHNT and CDR2 is FRNRAP in the germline V gene. The length of the CDR3 is 14 residues. V lost 5 bases to trimming and J lost 5 bases, with 13 bases between them. CDR3 sequence reads: CASGPPVLNNEQFF. The CDR3 DNA follows: TGTGCTAGTGGTCCGCCCGTGCTAAACAATGAGCAGTTCTTC.

The rearrangement uses TRBV2 and TRBJ2-5; the match to TRBD2 covers 9 bases. V gave up 1 base and J gave up 2 bases; unmatched junction bases: 2. The V gene's germline CDR1 is SNHLY and CDR2 FYNNEI. The CDR3 is made up of 15 amino acids. In nucleotides, the CDR3 is TGTGCCAGCAGTGAAGGACTAGCGGCACAAGAGACCCAGTACTTC. It is translated as CASSEGLAAQETQYF.

This clone appeared a single time. The gene calls are TRBV10-1 and TRBJ2-1; D may be TRBD1 or TRBD2 (5 bases each). Germline V CDR1 and CDR2: WNHNN, SYGVQD (reference sequence). With 2 bases removed from V and 4 bases from J, the gap between germline ends came to 12 bases. The CDR3 is made up of 15 amino acids. DNA for the CDR3: TGCGCCAGCAGTGAGGAGGGGCTGGGGTACAATGAGCAGTTCTTC. This gives the protein CASSEEGLGYNEQFF.

This chain connects TRBV14 to TRBJ1-4; a possible D gene is TRBD1 (5 bases). Germline V gene sequence: CDR1 SGHDN, CDR2 FVKESK. The CDR3 is 15 residues long. The V end was cut by 4 bases, the J end by 7 bases, with 16 bases between. The CDR3 spells CASSPNRQSGEKLFF. The CDR3 region has the DNA TGTGCCAGCAGCCCGAATCGACAGTCCGGTGAAAAACTGTTTTTT. The full variable domain, rest sourced from reference TRBV14 and TRBJ1-4, is EAGVTQFPSHSVIEKGQTVTLRCDPISGHDNLYWYRRVMGKEIKFLLHFVKESKQDESGMPNNRFLAERTGGTYSTLKVQPAELEDSGVYFCASSPNRQSGEKLFFGSGTQLSVL.

This clone showed up just a few times. This chain connects TRBV2 to TRBJ1-5; D is perhaps TRBD1 (5 bases). V was pared by 3 bases and J by 7 bases, with 13 bases between. Germline V gene lookup returns CDR1 SNHLY and CDR2 FYNNEI. This CDR3 comprises 14 residues. CDR3 residues: CASSEWGTRQPQHF. The CDR3, as DNA: TGTGCCAGCAGTGAGTGGGGGACGCGCCAGCCCCAGCATTTT. The full variable domain, with the rest looked up from reference TRBV2 and TRBJ1-5, is EPEVTQTPSHQVTQMGQEVILRCVPISNHLYFYWYRQILGQKVEFLVSFYNNEISEKSEIFDDQFSVERPDGSNFTLKIRSTKLEDSAMYFCASSEWGTRQPQHFGDGTRLSIL.

The chain recombines TRBV29-1 with TRBJ2-6; 11 nucleotides match TRBD1. Germline assignment: CDR1 SQVTM and CDR2 ANQGSEA. This CDR3 contains 19 residues. Germline trimming cut 2 bases from V and 2 bases from J; bases unmatched to any gene: 11. In DNA, the CDR3 is TGCAGCGTTGAACTCCGGGACAGGGGGTATCCTACTGGGGCCAACGTCCTGACTTTC. Its translation: CSVELRDRGYPTGANVLTF.